This T cell receptor beta chain was sequenced during a study of blood T cell repertoires in COVID-19. Looking at the study overall: Acute and convalescent COVID-19 specimens originated in the United States, Italy and Spain. T cells, B-cell-depleted T cells, or PBMCs provided the cDNA or gDNA that served as material.

The method was immunoSEQ multiplex PCR; TCRdb's version includes in-frame clones alone and lacks a portion of them. The sample records roughly 72,000 clones, 60% to 85% being singletons. The sequencing input was peripheral blood. The clonotype comes from an elderly woman with active or convalescent COVID-19.

CDR3 protein: CASSSTRDRGNEQFF. The CDR3 region has the DNA TGTGCCAGCAGCTCGACCCGGGACAGGGGTAATGAGCAGTTCTTC. This chain uses TRBV7-6 with TRBJ2-1, with 10 bases fitting TRBD1. J lost 7 bases, V lost 4 bases, and 7 bases had no gene match. CDR1 is SGHVS and CDR2 is FNYEAQ in the germline V gene. CDR3 length equals 15 residues.